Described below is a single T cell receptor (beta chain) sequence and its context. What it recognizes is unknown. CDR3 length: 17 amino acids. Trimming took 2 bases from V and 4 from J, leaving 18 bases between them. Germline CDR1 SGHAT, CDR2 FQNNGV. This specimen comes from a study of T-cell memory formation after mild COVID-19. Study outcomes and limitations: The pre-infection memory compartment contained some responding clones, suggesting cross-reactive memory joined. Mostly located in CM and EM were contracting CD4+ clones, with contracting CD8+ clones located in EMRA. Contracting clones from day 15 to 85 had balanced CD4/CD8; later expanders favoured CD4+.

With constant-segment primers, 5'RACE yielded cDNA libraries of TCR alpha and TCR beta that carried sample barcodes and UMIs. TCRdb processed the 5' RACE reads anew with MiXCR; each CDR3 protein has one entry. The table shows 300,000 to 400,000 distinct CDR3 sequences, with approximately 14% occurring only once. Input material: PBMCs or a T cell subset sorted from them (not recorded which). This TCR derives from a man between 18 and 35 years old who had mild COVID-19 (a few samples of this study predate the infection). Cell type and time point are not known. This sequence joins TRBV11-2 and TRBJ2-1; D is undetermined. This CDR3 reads CASSLFLVGGGYNEQFF. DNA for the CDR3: TGTGCCAGCAGCTTATTTTTGGTGGGCGGCGGATACAATGAGCAGTTCTTC.